These T cell receptor beta chains were read from a single sample in a study of response to subunit inactivated influenza vaccine. TCRdb itself ran the RT-PCR reads through MiXCR, one entry per CDR3 protein. The top ten hold 5.5% to 8% of the sample, which has roughly 700,000 distinct CDR3 sequences, about 14% seen once. Sequencing was performed on PBMCs from blood, taken less than 15 days before vaccination. The receptors were gathered from a man between 50 and 59 years old who received an inactivated influenza vaccine. Both conserved end residues are part of each CDR3. A D gene is named only where the DNA matches it firmly. Size is stated for part of the rows, as once, few or many counts, or as a class when the clone is expanded.

TGTGCCAGCAGCTTGCGGGGGGGTGTAGCCGATACGCAGTATTTT CASSLRGGVADTQYF TRBD2 TRBV7-9 few TRBJ2-3
TGTGCCAGCAGCTTAGGTGAAATTAACTATGGCTACACCTTC CASSLGEINYGYTF . TRBV7-9 few TRBJ1-2
TGTGCCAGCAGCTTACTTCCCGGGACAGGTGTCCAAGAGACCCAGTACTTC CASSLLPGTGVQETQYF TRBD1 TRBV7-6 . TRBJ2-5
TGCAGCGTTGCCACCGAAAGACGGGGCGAGCAGTACTTC CSVATERRGEQYF . TRBV29-1 many TRBJ2-7
TGTGCCAGCAGCTACACTAGCGGGAGTTCAGAGACCCAGTACTTC CASSYTSGSSETQYF TRBD2 TRBV11-2 few TRBJ2-5
TGCAGCGTTGAAGAATTCTACGAGCAGTACTTC CSVEEFYEQYF . TRBV29-1 few TRBJ2-7
TGTGCCTGGACCCCCAGGAGGTCGAACACTGAAGCTTTCTTT CAWTPRRSNTEAFF . TRBV30 . TRBJ1-1
TGCAGTGCTAGTGCCGGGGGGAGCTCCTACAATGAGCAGTTCTTC CSASAGGSSYNEQFF TRBD2 TRBV20-1 few TRBJ2-1
TGTGCCAGCAGCTTAGATTGGGGACAATACAATGAGCAGTTCTTC CASSLDWGQYNEQFF . TRBV11-2 . TRBJ2-1
TGTGCCAGCAGTTCCTCCGGGACAGGGCCAGATACGCAGTATTTT CASSSSGTGPDTQYF TRBD1 TRBV28 . TRBJ2-3
TGTGCCAGCAGTATCGGGGGGGCCCTATACGAGCAGTACTTC CASSIGGALYEQYF TRBD2 TRBV6-1 . TRBJ2-7
TGTGCCATCGCGGTGGTCACGGATACGCAGTATTTT CAIAVVTDTQYF . TRBV12-3/TRBV12-4 few TRBJ2-3
TGTGCCAGCAGTTCCGTTAGTAGTAGGAGTCTCTACGAGCAGTACTTC CASSSVSSRSLYEQYF . TRBV12-3/TRBV12-4 few TRBJ2-7
TGTGCCAGCAGTACCCATGTACAGGGGGCTTCCTACGAGCAGTACTTC CASSTHVQGASYEQYF TRBD1 TRBV27 . TRBJ2-7
TGTGCCACCAGCAGAGCTCAGGACCATGGCTACACCTTC CATSRAQDHGYTF . TRBV15 few TRBJ1-2